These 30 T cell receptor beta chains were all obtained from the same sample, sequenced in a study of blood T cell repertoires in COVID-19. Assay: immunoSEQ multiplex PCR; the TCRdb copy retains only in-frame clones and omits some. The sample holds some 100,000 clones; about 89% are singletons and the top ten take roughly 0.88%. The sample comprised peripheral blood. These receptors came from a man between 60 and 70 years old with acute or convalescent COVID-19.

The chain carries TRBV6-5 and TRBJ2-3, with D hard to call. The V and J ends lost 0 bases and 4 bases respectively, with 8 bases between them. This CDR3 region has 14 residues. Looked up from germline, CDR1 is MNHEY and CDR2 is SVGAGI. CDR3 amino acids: CASSYSASADTQYF. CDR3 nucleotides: TGTGCCAGCAGTTACTCGGCCAGCGCAGATACGCAGTATTTT.

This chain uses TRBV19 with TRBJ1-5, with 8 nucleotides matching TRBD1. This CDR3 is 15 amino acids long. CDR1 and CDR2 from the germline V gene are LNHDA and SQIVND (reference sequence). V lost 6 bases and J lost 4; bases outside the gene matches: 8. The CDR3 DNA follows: TGTGCCAGTAGCCAAAGGACAGGGTCGAATCAGCCCCAGCATTTT. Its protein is CASSQRTGSNQPQHF.

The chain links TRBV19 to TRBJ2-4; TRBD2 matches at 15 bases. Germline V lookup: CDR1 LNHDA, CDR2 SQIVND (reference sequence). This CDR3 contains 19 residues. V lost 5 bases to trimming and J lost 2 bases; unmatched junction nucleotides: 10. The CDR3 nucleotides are TGTGCCAGTAGTCCACGGACTAGCGGGAGGGCCGTTCCCAAAAACATTCAGTACTTC. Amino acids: CASSPRTSGRAVPKNIQYF.

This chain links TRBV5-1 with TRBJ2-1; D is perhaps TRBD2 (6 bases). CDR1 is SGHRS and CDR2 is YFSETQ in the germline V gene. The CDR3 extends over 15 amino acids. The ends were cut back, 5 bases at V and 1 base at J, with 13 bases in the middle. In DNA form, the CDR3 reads TGCGCCAGCAGGGTAGCGGTCCGATCCTACAATGAGCAGTTCTTC. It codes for CASRVAVRSYNEQFF.

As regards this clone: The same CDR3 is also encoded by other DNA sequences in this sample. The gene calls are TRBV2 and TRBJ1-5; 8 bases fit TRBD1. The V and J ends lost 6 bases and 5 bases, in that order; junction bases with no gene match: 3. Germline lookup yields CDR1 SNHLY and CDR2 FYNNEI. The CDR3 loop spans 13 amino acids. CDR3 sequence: CASSETGDQPQHF. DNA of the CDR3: TGTGCCAGCAGCGAGACAGGGGATCAGCCCCAGCATTTT.

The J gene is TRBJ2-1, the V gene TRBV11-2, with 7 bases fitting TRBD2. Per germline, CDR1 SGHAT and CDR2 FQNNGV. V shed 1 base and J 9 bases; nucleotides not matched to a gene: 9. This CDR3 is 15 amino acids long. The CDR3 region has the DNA TGTGCCAGCAGCTTAGTTCGGGGGAGGGTGGCTGAGCAGTTCTTC. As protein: CASSLVRGRVAEQFF.

CDR3 protein: CASSHFVVGPQETQYF. DNA of the CDR3: TGTGCCAGCAGCCATTTTGTCGTGGGGCCCCAAGAGACCCAGTACTTC. This chain connects TRBV3-1 (or the pseudogene TRBV3-2) to TRBJ2-5; perhaps TRBD1 as D (5 bases). The CDR3 runs 16 residues. Germline V CDR1 and CDR2: LGHDT, YNNKEL (reference sequence). Trimming took 3 bases from V and 1 from J, leaving 15 bases between them.

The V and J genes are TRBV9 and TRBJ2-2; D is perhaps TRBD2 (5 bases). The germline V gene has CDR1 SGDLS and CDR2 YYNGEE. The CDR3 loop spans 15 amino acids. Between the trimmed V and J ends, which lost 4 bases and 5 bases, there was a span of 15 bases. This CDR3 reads CASSTRGEMTGELFF. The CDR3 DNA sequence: TGTGCCAGCAGCACTCGGGGTGAGATGACCGGGGAGCTGTTTTTT.

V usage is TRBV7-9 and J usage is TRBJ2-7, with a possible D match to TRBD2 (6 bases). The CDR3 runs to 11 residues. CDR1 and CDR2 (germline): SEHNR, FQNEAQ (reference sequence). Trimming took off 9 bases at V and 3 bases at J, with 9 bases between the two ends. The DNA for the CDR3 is TGTGCCAGTCAGGAGGGCTACGAGCAGTACTTC. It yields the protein CASQEGYEQYF.

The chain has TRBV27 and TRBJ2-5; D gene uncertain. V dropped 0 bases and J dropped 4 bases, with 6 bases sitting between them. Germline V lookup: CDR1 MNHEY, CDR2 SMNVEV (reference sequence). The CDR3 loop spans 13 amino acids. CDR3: CASSLSGGETQYF. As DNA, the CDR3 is TGTGCCAGCAGTTTATCCGGCGGAGAGACCCAGTACTTC.

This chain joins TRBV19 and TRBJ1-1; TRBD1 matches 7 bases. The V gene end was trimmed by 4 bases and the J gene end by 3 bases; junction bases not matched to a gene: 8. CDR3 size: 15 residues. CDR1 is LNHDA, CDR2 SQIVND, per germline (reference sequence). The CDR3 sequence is CASSSDRQGDTEAFF. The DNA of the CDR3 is TGTGCCAGTAGTAGCGATCGCCAGGGGGACACTGAAGCTTTCTTT.

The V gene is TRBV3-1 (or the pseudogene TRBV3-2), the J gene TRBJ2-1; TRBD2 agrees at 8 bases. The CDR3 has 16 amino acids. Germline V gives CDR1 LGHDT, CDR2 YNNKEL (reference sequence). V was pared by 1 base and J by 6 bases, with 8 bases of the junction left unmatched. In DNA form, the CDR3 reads TGTGCCAGCAGCCAAGGGAGCCTAGCGGGTGGCAATGAGCAGTTCTTC. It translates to CASSQGSLAGGNEQFF.

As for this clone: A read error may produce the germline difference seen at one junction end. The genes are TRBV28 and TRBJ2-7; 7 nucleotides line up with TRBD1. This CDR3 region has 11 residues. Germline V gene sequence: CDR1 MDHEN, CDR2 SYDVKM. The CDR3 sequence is CASSGDSTGLF. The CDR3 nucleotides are TGTGCCAGCAGTGGGGACAGTACTGGCCTCTTC.

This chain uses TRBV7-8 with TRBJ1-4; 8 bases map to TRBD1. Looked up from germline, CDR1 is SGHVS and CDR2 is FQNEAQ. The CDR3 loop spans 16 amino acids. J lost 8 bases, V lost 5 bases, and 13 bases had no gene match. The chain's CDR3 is CASSRPLGQAPEKLFF. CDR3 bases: TGTGCCAGCAGCCGCCCGCTGGGACAGGCCCCCGAAAAACTGTTTTTT.

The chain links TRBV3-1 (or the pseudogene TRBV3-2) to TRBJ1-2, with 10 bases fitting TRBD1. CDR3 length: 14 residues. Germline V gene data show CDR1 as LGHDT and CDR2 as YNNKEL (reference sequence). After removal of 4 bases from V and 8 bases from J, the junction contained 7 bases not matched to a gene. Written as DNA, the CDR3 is TGTGCCAGCAGCCCCACCGGGACAGGGGCCGGCTACACCTTC. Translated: CASSPTGTGAGYTF.

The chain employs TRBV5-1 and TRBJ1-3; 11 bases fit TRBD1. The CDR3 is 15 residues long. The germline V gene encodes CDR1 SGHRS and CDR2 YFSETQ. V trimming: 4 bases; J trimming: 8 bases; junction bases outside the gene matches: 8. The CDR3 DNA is TGCGCCAGCAGCCCTGGTGGGACAGGGGGATACACCATATATTTT. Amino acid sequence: CASSPGGTGGYTIYF.

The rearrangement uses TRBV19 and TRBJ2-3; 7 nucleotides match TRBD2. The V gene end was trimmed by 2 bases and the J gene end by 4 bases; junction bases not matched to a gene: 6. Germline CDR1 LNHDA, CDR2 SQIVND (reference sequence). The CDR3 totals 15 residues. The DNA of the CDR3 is TGTGCCAGTAGTATAAGCGGGACCTCCGCAGATACGCAGTATTTT. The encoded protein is CASSISGTSADTQYF.

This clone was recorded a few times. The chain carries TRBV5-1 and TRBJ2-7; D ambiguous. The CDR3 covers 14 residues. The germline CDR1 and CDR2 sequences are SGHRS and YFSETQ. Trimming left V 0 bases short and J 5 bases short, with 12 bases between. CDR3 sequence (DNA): TGCGCCAGCAGCTTGGAACCCCATGGCCACGAGCAGTACTTC. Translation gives CASSLEPHGHEQYF.

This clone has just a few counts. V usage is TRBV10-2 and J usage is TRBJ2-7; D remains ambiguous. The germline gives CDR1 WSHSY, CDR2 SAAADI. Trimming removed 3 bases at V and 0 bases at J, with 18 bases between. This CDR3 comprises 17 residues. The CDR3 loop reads CASSESSGPLASYEQYV. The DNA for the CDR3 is TGCGCCAGCAGTGAATCAAGTGGTCCGTTGGCCTCCTACGAGCAGTACGTC.

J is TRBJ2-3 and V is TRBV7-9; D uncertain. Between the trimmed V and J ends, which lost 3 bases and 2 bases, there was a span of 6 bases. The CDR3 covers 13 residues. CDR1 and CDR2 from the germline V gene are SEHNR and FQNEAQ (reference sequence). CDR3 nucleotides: TGTGCCAGCAGCTTTTTACTCACAGATACGCAGTATTTT. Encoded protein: CASSFLLTDTQYF. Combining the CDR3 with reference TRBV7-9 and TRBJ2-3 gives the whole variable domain DTGVSQNPRHKITKRGQNVTFRCDPISEHNRLYWYRQTLGQGPEFLTYFQNEAQLEKSRLLSDRFSAERPKGSFSTLEIQRTEQGDSAMYLCASSFLLTDTQYFGPGTRLTVL.

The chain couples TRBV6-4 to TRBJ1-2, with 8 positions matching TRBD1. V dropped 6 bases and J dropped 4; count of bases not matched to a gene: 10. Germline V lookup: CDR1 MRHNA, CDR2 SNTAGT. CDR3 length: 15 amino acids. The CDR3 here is CASSLGTGVSYGYTF. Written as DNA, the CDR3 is TGTGCCAGCAGCTTAGGGACAGGCGTTTCCTATGGCTACACCTTC.

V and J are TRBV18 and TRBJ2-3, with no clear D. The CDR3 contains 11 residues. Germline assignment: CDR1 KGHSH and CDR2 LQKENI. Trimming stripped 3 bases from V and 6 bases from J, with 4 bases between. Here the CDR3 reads CASSPSDTQYF. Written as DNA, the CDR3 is TGTGCCAGCTCACCCAGTGATACGCAGTATTTT.

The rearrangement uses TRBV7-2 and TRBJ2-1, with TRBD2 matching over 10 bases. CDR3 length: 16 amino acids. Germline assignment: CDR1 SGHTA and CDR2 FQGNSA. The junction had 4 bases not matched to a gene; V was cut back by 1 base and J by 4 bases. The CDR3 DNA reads TGTGCCAGCAGCTTAGTTGGGACTAGCGAATACAATGAGCAGTTCTTC. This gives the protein CASSLVGTSEYNEQFF.

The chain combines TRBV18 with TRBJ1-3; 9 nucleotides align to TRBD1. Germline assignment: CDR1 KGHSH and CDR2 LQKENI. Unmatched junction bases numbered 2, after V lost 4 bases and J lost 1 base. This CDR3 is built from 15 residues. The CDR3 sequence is CASSRTGVSGNTIYF. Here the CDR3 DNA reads TGTGCCAGCTCACGGACAGGGGTATCTGGAAACACCATATATTTT.

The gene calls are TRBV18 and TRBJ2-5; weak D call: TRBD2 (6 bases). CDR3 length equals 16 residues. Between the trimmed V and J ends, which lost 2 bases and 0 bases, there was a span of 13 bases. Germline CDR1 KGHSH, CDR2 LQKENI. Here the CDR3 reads CASSPLAGRYQETQYF. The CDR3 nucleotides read TGTGCCAGCTCACCATTGGCAGGGAGGTACCAAGAGACCCAGTACTTC.

This CDR3 is CASSLTGGRPEQFF. The CDR3 bases are TGTGCCAGCAGCTTAACGGGAGGGCGCCCTGAGCAGTTCTTC. The chain couples TRBV13 to TRBJ2-1; 8 bases fit TRBD2. Germline trimming cut 2 bases from V and 9 bases from J; bases unmatched to any gene: 6. Germline-derived CDR1 and CDR2 are PRHDT and FYEKMQ (reference sequence). CDR3 length: 14 amino acids.

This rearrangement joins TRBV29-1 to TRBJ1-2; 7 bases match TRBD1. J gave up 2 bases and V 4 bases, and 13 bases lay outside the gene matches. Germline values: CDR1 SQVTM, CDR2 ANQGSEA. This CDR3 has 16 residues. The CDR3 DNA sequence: TGCAGCGTTGGACGCCGGGACAGCTTAATCAACTATGGCTACACCTTC. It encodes CSVGRRDSLINYGYTF.

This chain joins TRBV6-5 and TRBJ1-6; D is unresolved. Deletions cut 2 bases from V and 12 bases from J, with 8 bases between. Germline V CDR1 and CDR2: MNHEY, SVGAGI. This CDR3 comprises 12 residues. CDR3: CASSYPRGPLHF. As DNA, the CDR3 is TGTGCCAGCAGTTACCCCCGAGGACCCCTCCACTTT.

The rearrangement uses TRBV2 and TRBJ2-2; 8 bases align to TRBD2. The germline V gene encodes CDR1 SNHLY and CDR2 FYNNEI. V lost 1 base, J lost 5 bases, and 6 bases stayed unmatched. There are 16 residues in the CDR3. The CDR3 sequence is CASSEVTSALTGELFF. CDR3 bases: TGTGCCAGCAGTGAAGTGACTAGCGCGTTAACCGGGGAGCTGTTTTTT. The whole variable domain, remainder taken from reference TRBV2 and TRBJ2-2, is EPEVTQTPSHQVTQMGQEVILRCVPISNHLYFYWYRQILGQKVEFLVSFYNNEISEKSEIFDDQFSVERPDGSNFTLKIRSTKLEDSAMYFCASSEVTSALTGELFFGEGSRLTVL.

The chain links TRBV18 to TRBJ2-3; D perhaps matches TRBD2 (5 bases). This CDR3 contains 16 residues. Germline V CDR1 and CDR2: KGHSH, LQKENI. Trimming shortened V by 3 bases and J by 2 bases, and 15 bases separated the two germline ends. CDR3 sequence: CASSPRGRVDTDTQYF. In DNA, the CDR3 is TGTGCCAGCTCACCTCGAGGGCGGGTAGACACAGATACGCAGTATTTT.